These 12 T cell receptor beta chains were sequenced from one sample in a study of T cell responses to AZD1222 COVID-19 vaccine (dated by TCRdb to the early 2020s). This sample's time point label indicates: about 28 days (+/-7) after the second vaccine dose. The receptor library was made with the immunoSEQ multiplex PCR assay. TCRdb took this table from immuneACCESS and kept in-frame rearrangements with V and J called. Such tables lack part of the clones; where checked against another copy, unresolved V genes explain under half of the gap, and the rest is unexplained. This sample lists about 150,000 clones; 87% were detected once. Approximately 9.1% of the sample rests with the top ten. This specimen consisted of peripheral blood, obtained 28 days after the second AZD1222 dose. The receptors stem from an adult who received the AZD1222 COVID-19 vaccine.

The chain has TRBV5-6 and TRBJ2-1, with D hard to call. Trimming removed 4 bases from V and 7 bases from J, with 6 bases in between. The germline CDR1 and CDR2 sequences are SGHDT and YYEEEE. The CDR3 is 11 amino acids. The chain's CDR3 is CASSVRNEQFF. CDR3 in DNA: TGTGCCAGCAGCGTACGGAATGAGCAGTTCTTC.

V usage is TRBV25-1 and J usage is TRBJ2-7; no clear D. The V gene lost 3 bases and the J gene lost 2 bases, with 14 bases spanning the gap. CDR3 size: 15 residues. The V gene's germline CDR1 is MGHDK and CDR2 SYGVNS. The CDR3 is CASSDHGAATYEQYF. The DNA of the CDR3 is TGTGCCAGCAGTGATCATGGAGCAGCTACCTACGAGCAGTACTTC.

This clone was seen just once. This rearrangement joins TRBV28 to TRBJ2-5; a weak D match, TRBD2 (6 bases). The germline CDR1 and CDR2 sequences are MDHEN and SYDVKM. CDR3 length: 12 amino acids. V was shortened by 5 bases and J by 5 bases, with 9 bases between the two germline ends. The chain's CDR3 is CASSTGAETQYF. DNA of the CDR3: TGTGCCAGCAGTACGGGAGCGGAGACCCAGTACTTC.

The J gene is TRBJ2-1, the V gene TRBV28, with D maybe TRBD2 (6 bases). The CDR3 consists of 15 residues. Trimming shortened V by 3 bases and J by 4 bases, and 13 bases separated the two germline ends. Germline V gene lookup returns CDR1 MDHEN and CDR2 SYDVKM. The CDR3 DNA sequence: TGTGCCAGCAGTTTGAGCGGAGGGTTTTACAATGAGCAGTTCTTC. This gives the protein CASSLSGGFYNEQFF.

The gene calls are TRBV7-2 and TRBJ1-1, with D unclear. The length of the CDR3 is 14 residues. V dropped 2 bases and J dropped 0 bases, with 7 bases sitting between them. Germline CDR1 reads SGHTA; CDR2 reads FQGNSA. CDR3 in amino acids: CASSLTTMNTEAFF. The DNA of the CDR3 is TGTGCCAGCAGCTTAACCACCATGAACACTGAAGCTTTCTTT.

The V call is TRBV5-1, the J call TRBJ2-1; D possibly corresponds to TRBD2 (6 bases). The ends were cut back, 3 bases at V and 4 bases at J, with 17 bases in the middle. The CDR3 runs 16 residues. The germline gives CDR1 SGHRS, CDR2 YFSETQ. The CDR3: CASSWGLRAGYNEQFF. CDR3 nucleotide sequence: TGCGCCAGCAGCTGGGGACTGAGGGCGGGGTACAATGAGCAGTTCTTC.

J is TRBJ2-1 and V is TRBV7-9; D unclear. Germline assignment: CDR1 SEHNR and CDR2 FQNEAQ (reference sequence). V was cut by 1 base and J by 4 bases, with 5 bases left in between. The CDR3 covers 13 residues. The chain's CDR3 is CASSLGEYNEQFF. The CDR3 region has the DNA TGTGCCAGCAGCTTAGGCGAATACAATGAGCAGTTCTTC. The full variable domain, in which reference TRBV7-9 and TRBJ2-1 provide the parts outside the CDR3, is DTGVSQNPRHKITKRGQNVTFRCDPISEHNRLYWYRQTLGQGPEFLTYFQNEAQLEKSRLLSDRFSAERPKGSFSTLEIQRTEQGDSAMYLCASSLGEYNEQFFGPGTRLTVL.

This sequence joins TRBV3-1 (or the pseudogene TRBV3-2) and TRBJ1-1, with D tentatively TRBD1 (5 bases). CDR1 is LGHDT and CDR2 is YNNKEL in the germline V gene (reference sequence). V was clipped by 4 bases and J by 6 bases, with 12 bases between them. CDR3 size: 13 residues. The CDR3 is CASSRRVDAEAFF. The CDR3 bases are TGTGCCAGCAGCCGCAGGGTCGACGCTGAAGCTTTCTTT.

The genes are TRBV6-5 and TRBJ1-6; D gene uncertain. The CDR3 spans 12 residues. The V end lost 5 bases, the J end lost 6 bases, and 5 bases lay between the germline ends. Germline CDR1 MNHEY, CDR2 SVGAGI. CDR3 in amino acids: CASSPRNSPLHF. The DNA of the CDR3 is TGTGCCAGCAGTCCCCGTAATTCACCCCTCCACTTT.

V gene TRBV28 combines with J gene TRBJ2-7; 8 nucleotides agree with TRBD1. The germline V gene has CDR1 MDHEN and CDR2 SYDVKM. The CDR3 is made up of 15 amino acids. The V gene end was trimmed by 6 bases and the J gene end by 7 bases; junction bases not matched to a gene: 14. CDR3 residues: CASSSIQGARTEQYF. The CDR3 nucleotides read TGTGCCAGCAGCTCCATCCAGGGGGCTCGGACGGAGCAGTACTTC.

This chain connects TRBV3-1 (or the pseudogene TRBV3-2) to TRBJ2-1; D gene ambiguous. Trimming cost V 1 base and J 7 bases, with 11 bases left between them. Germline V lookup: CDR1 LGHDT, CDR2 YNNKEL (reference sequence). The CDR3 extends over 14 amino acids. CDR3 sequence: CASSQAASLNEQFF. For the CDR3, the DNA is TGTGCCAGCAGCCAAGCGGCGTCGTTAAATGAGCAGTTCTTC.

The chain carries TRBV27 and TRBJ2-7, with D tentatively TRBD1 or TRBD2 (6 bases each). Germline V lookup: CDR1 MNHEY, CDR2 SMNVEV (reference sequence). The V gene lost 2 bases and the J gene lost 2 bases, with 16 bases spanning the gap. The CDR3 runs 16 residues. The CDR3 sequence is CASSLHPGAGAYEQYF. The CDR3 DNA follows: TGTGCCAGCAGTTTACACCCGGGGGCAGGGGCCTACGAGCAGTACTTC.